A selection of T cell receptor beta chains follows, all from one sample in a study of T-cell memory formation after mild COVID-19. TCRdb ran MiXCR on the 5' RACE reads and lists one entry per CDR3 protein. The repertoire includes hundreds of thousands of distinct CDR3 sequences, around 15% of them detected once, and roughly 25% sits in the top ten. Input material: PBMCs or a T cell subset sorted from them (not recorded which). The receptors were gathered from a man younger than 35 who had mild COVID-19 (a few samples of this study predate the infection). Cell type and time point are not known. Each CDR3 is given with its conserved first and last residue. D genes are given only for firm matches. Clone size appears in some rows only: once, few, many, or a class for an expanded clone.

clone_size: many
v_call: TRBV3-1
d_call: NA
j_call: TRBJ1-1
cdr3_nt: TGTGCCAGCAGCCAGGCCAAGGTGAACACTGAAGCTTTCTTT
cdr3_aa: CASSQAKVNTEAFF

clone_size: once
v_call: TRBV4-1
d_call: NA
j_call: TRBJ2-1
cdr3_nt: TGCGCCAGCAGCCAAAGGCAGGGTTTTTATGAGCAGTTCTTC
cdr3_aa: CASSQRQGFYEQFF

clone_size: few
v_call: TRBV7-2
d_call: NA
j_call: TRBJ2-1
cdr3_nt: TGTGCCAGCAGCGTCCAGGGTACTACGGACTACAATGAGCAGTTCTTC
cdr3_aa: CASSVQGTTDYNEQFF

clone_size: NA
v_call: TRBV4-3
d_call: NA
j_call: TRBJ2-6
cdr3_nt: TGCGCCAGCAGCCAAGAGATACGGTCTGGGGCCAACGTCCTGACTTTC
cdr3_aa: CASSQEIRSGANVLTF

clone_size: few
v_call: TRBV20-1
d_call: NA
j_call: TRBJ2-7
cdr3_nt: TGCAGTGCCCCGGGACCGGGCCTCTACGAGCAGTACTTC
cdr3_aa: CSAPGPGLYEQYF

clone_size: NA
v_call: TRBV20-1
d_call: NA
j_call: TRBJ1-5
cdr3_nt: TGCAGTGCTATTGAGGGAGGCGGCAATCAGCCCCAGCATTTT
cdr3_aa: CSAIEGGGNQPQHF

clone_size: few
v_call: TRBV15
d_call: NA
j_call: TRBJ1-1
cdr3_nt: TGTGCCACCAGAGGCTCGCTGAACACTGAAGCTTTCTTT
cdr3_aa: CATRGSLNTEAFF

clone_size: few
v_call: TRBV12-3/TRBV12-4
d_call: NA
j_call: TRBJ1-6
cdr3_nt: TGTGCCAGCCGAGCGGGGGGCGGAGAAAATTCACCCCTCCACTTT
cdr3_aa: CASRAGGGENSPLHF

clone_size: many
v_call: TRBV5-1
d_call: NA
j_call: TRBJ1-1
cdr3_nt: TGCGCCAGCAGCCAACAGGGCAGGAACACTGAAGCTTTCTTT
cdr3_aa: CASSQQGRNTEAFF

clone_size: few
v_call: TRBV6-6
d_call: TRBD1
j_call: TRBJ1-4
cdr3_nt: TGTGCCAGCAGGCTACCGGACAGGGGGCGTCGGGCTAATGAAAAACTGTTTTTT
cdr3_aa: CASRLPDRGRRANEKLFF

clone_size: few
v_call: TRBV7-9
d_call: NA
j_call: TRBJ1-1
cdr3_nt: TGTGCCAGCAGCTTATGGGGGGAGGCTTTCTTT
cdr3_aa: CASSLWGEAFF

clone_size: NA
v_call: TRBV20-1
d_call: NA
j_call: TRBJ1-3
cdr3_nt: TGCAGTGCTAGAGGCTTAGTTGGAAACACCATATATTTT
cdr3_aa: CSARGLVGNTIYF

clone_size: few
v_call: TRBV2
d_call: TRBD1
j_call: TRBJ1-1
cdr3_nt: TGTGCCAGCAGTGAAATCCAGGGGGCAGGTGAAGCTTTCTTT
cdr3_aa: CASSEIQGAGEAFF

clone_size: NA
v_call: TRBV6-5
d_call: TRBD1
j_call: TRBJ1-6
cdr3_nt: TGTGCCAGCAGTGCCTCCGGGACAGAACGGTCACCCCTCCACTTT
cdr3_aa: CASSASGTERSPLHF

clone_size: NA
v_call: TRBV13
d_call: NA
j_call: TRBJ1-2
cdr3_nt: TGTGCCAGCAGCCGCGGGGCGGGGATCGCTAACTATGGCTACACCTTC
cdr3_aa: CASSRGAGIANYGYTF

clone_size: many
v_call: TRBV5-1
d_call: TRBD2
j_call: TRBJ2-1
cdr3_nt: TGCGCCAGCAGACGGGGGGGGCCTCAGTTGGATGAGCAGTTCTTC
cdr3_aa: CASRRGGPQLDEQFF

clone_size: NA
v_call: TRBV4-1
d_call: NA
j_call: TRBJ2-2
cdr3_nt: TGCGCCAGCAGCCAAGAGGGCCTCCCGAGCACCGGGGAGCTGTTTTTT
cdr3_aa: CASSQEGLPSTGELFF

clone_size: NA
v_call: TRBV7-9
d_call: TRBD2
j_call: TRBJ2-3
cdr3_nt: TGTGCCAGCAGCTTTCCCACTAGCGGGGGGACAGATACGCAGTATTTT
cdr3_aa: CASSFPTSGGTDTQYF

clone_size: few
v_call: TRBV12-3/TRBV12-4
d_call: NA
j_call: TRBJ1-4
cdr3_nt: TGTGCCAGCAGGGTGACTCCTCGGGATGAAAAACTGTTTTTT
cdr3_aa: CASRVTPRDEKLFF

clone_size: NA
v_call: TRBV5-8
d_call: NA
j_call: TRBJ1-2
cdr3_nt: TGTGCCAGCCAGAAGCGGGGGGTTTATGGCTACACCTTC
cdr3_aa: CASQKRGVYGYTF

clone_size: NA
v_call: TRBV20-1
d_call: TRBD1
j_call: TRBJ1-2
cdr3_nt: TGCAGTGCGCGACAGGGCTCCTTC
cdr3_aa: CSARQGSF

clone_size: few
v_call: TRBV5-1
d_call: NA
j_call: TRBJ2-3
cdr3_nt: TGCGCCAGCAGCTTGCACTTGAGCCGTAACCTCCGAGCCGGCACAGATACGCAGTATTTT
cdr3_aa: CASSLHLSRNLRAGTDTQYF

clone_size: once
v_call: TRBV20-1
d_call: NA
j_call: TRBJ1-5
cdr3_nt: TGCAGTGCTAGAGCCGGGGATCAGCCCCAGCATTTT
cdr3_aa: CSARAGDQPQHF

clone_size: few
v_call: TRBV18
d_call: NA
j_call: TRBJ2-1
cdr3_nt: TGTGCCAGCTCACCACTGCACAATGAGCAGTTCTTC
cdr3_aa: CASSPLHNEQFF

clone_size: few
v_call: TRBV6-2/TRBV6-3
d_call: TRBD2
j_call: TRBJ2-1
cdr3_nt: TGTGCCAGCAGTGTAGCGGGGGGGTGGAATGAGCAGTTCTTC
cdr3_aa: CASSVAGGWNEQFF

clone_size: few
v_call: TRBV25-1
d_call: NA
j_call: TRBJ1-2
cdr3_nt: TGTGCCAGCAGTGAACTTGCTAACTATGGCTACACCTTC
cdr3_aa: CASSELANYGYTF

clone_size: few
v_call: TRBV20-1
d_call: NA
j_call: TRBJ2-7
cdr3_nt: TGCAGTGCTCGGGACCAACAAAGGAACTCCTACGAGCAGTACTTC
cdr3_aa: CSARDQQRNSYEQYF

clone_size: many
v_call: TRBV7-6
d_call: NA
j_call: TRBJ2-1
cdr3_nt: TGTGCCAGCAGCCTCCAACCCCCGGGGGCGAGCTCCTACAATGAGCAGTTCTTC
cdr3_aa: CASSLQPPGASSYNEQFF

clone_size: many
v_call: TRBV7-9
d_call: TRBD2
j_call: TRBJ2-5
cdr3_nt: TGTGCCAGCAGAGCACCCGGGACTAGGGGGCAAGAGACCCAGTACTTC
cdr3_aa: CASRAPGTRGQETQYF

clone_size: few
v_call: TRBV4-1
d_call: NA
j_call: TRBJ2-3
cdr3_nt: TGCGCCAGCAGCCAAGGTGCGATTAGCACAGATACGCAGTATTTT
cdr3_aa: CASSQGAISTDTQYF

clone_size: few
v_call: TRBV4-2
d_call: NA
j_call: TRBJ1-2
cdr3_nt: TGTGCCAGCAGCCAGAGTGGGAACTATGGCTACACCTTC
cdr3_aa: CASSQSGNYGYTF

clone_size: many
v_call: TRBV6-2/TRBV6-3
d_call: NA
j_call: TRBJ1-5
cdr3_nt: TGTGCCAGCAGCCAGGGGAGTAATCAGCCCCAGCATTTT
cdr3_aa: CASSQGSNQPQHF

clone_size: many
v_call: TRBV4-1
d_call: TRBD1
j_call: TRBJ2-7
cdr3_nt: TGCGCCAGCAGCCAAAGACAGGGGGCGAGTGATTTCGAGCAGTACTTC
cdr3_aa: CASSQRQGASDFEQYF

clone_size: few
v_call: TRBV6-1
d_call: NA
j_call: TRBJ1-6
cdr3_nt: TGTGCCGGTAAGACGGGTATGACCAATTCACCCCTCCACTTT
cdr3_aa: CAGKTGMTNSPLHF

clone_size: many
v_call: TRBV5-4
d_call: TRBD1
j_call: TRBJ1-4
cdr3_nt: TGTGCCAGCAGCAGACAGGGGGCGACTGAAAAACTGTTTTTT
cdr3_aa: CASSRQGATEKLFF

clone_size: few
v_call: TRBV7-2
d_call: TRBD2
j_call: TRBJ2-4
cdr3_nt: TGTGCCAGCAGTCCGCTAGCGGGGGGCGACATTCAGTACTTC
cdr3_aa: CASSPLAGGDIQYF

clone_size: NA
v_call: TRBV7-8
d_call: NA
j_call: TRBJ1-2
cdr3_nt: TGTGCCAGCAGCCAGAACCGGGCCTGGGGCTATGGCTACACCTTC
cdr3_aa: CASSQNRAWGYGYTF

clone_size: few
v_call: TRBV20-1
d_call: NA
j_call: TRBJ2-5
cdr3_nt: TGCAGTGCTACCCGATGGGGGGCCGTTGGCGAGACCCAGTACTTC
cdr3_aa: CSATRWGAVGETQYF

clone_size: NA
v_call: TRBV18
d_call: NA
j_call: TRBJ1-1
cdr3_nt: TGTGCCAGCTCACTTAGTGACACCCGGGGGGCTTTCTTT
cdr3_aa: CASSLSDTRGAFF

clone_size: few
v_call: TRBV11-2
d_call: NA
j_call: TRBJ2-6
cdr3_nt: TGTGCCAGCAGCTTGCGGGCGGGCGGGGCCAACGTCCTGACTTTC
cdr3_aa: CASSLRAGGANVLTF

clone_size: many
v_call: TRBV4-3
d_call: NA
j_call: TRBJ2-7
cdr3_nt: TGCGCCAGCAGCCAAGGGATCAACCCCTCCTACGAGCAGTACTTC
cdr3_aa: CASSQGINPSYEQYF

clone_size: NA
v_call: TRBV7-9
d_call: NA
j_call: TRBJ1-1
cdr3_nt: TGTGCCAGCAGACCGTCATGGATGAACACTGAAGCTTTCTTT
cdr3_aa: CASRPSWMNTEAFF

clone_size: few
v_call: TRBV7-9
d_call: NA
j_call: TRBJ1-2
cdr3_nt: TGTGCCAGCAGCTTAGTGTCACAGAACTATGGCTACACCTTC
cdr3_aa: CASSLVSQNYGYTF

clone_size: many
v_call: TRBV7-6
d_call: NA
j_call: TRBJ2-1
cdr3_nt: TGTGCCAGCAGCCCAGGAGGGGGGTCCTACAATGAGCAGTTCTTC
cdr3_aa: CASSPGGGSYNEQFF

clone_size: many
v_call: TRBV27
d_call: NA
j_call: TRBJ2-3
cdr3_nt: TGTGCCAGCAGTAGTAACGCTGGCACAGATACGCAGTATTTT
cdr3_aa: CASSSNAGTDTQYF

clone_size: few
v_call: TRBV6-1
d_call: TRBD1
j_call: TRBJ2-7
cdr3_nt: TGTGCCAGCAGTGCGTTTTCAGGGGGTTCCTACGAGCAGTACTTC
cdr3_aa: CASSAFSGGSYEQYF

clone_size: few
v_call: TRBV5-6
d_call: TRBD1
j_call: TRBJ2-3
cdr3_nt: TGTGCCAGCAGCTTGGACAGGGGGCAAGTAGACACAGATACGCAGTATTTT
cdr3_aa: CASSLDRGQVDTDTQYF

clone_size: NA
v_call: TRBV5-4
d_call: TRBD2
j_call: TRBJ2-1
cdr3_nt: TGTGCCAGCAGCCCCACTAGCGGGGGCCACTACAATGAGCAGTTCTTC
cdr3_aa: CASSPTSGGHYNEQFF

clone_size: NA
v_call: TRBV7-6
d_call: TRBD1
j_call: TRBJ1-4
cdr3_nt: TGTGCCAGCAGTGACAGGGGAGCTAATGAAAAACTGTTTTTT
cdr3_aa: CASSDRGANEKLFF

clone_size: NA
v_call: TRBV27
d_call: NA
j_call: TRBJ2-7
cdr3_nt: TGTGCCAGCAGTTTCCGCCCCAGGGGTGGCGAGCAGTACTTC
cdr3_aa: CASSFRPRGGEQYF

clone_size: NA
v_call: TRBV5-6
d_call: NA
j_call: TRBJ2-7
cdr3_nt: TGTGCCAGCAGCTTGCCGGCGGCGGACGAGCAGTACTTC
cdr3_aa: CASSLPAADEQYF

clone_size: NA
v_call: TRBV4-1
d_call: TRBD1
j_call: TRBJ2-1
cdr3_nt: TGCGCCAGCAGCCTAGGACAGGGATTCTACAATGAGCAGTTCTTC
cdr3_aa: CASSLGQGFYNEQFF

clone_size: NA
v_call: TRBV7-9
d_call: NA
j_call: TRBJ1-3
cdr3_nt: TGTGCCAGCAGCTTATACGACCTCTCTGGAAACACCATATATTTT
cdr3_aa: CASSLYDLSGNTIYF

clone_size: NA
v_call: TRBV4-3
d_call: NA
j_call: TRBJ1-1
cdr3_nt: TGCGCCAGCAGCCCAATGGGGGGAGAAGCTTTCTTT
cdr3_aa: CASSPMGGEAFF

clone_size: once
v_call: TRBV19
d_call: NA
j_call: TRBJ1-5
cdr3_nt: TGTGCCAGTAGTACGATACAGATGAATCAGCCCCAGCATTTT
cdr3_aa: CASSTIQMNQPQHF

clone_size: NA
v_call: TRBV6-5
d_call: NA
j_call: TRBJ1-1
cdr3_nt: TGTGCCAGCAGTTCGTTGGCGTTAGGAGGGTTGGCTTTCTTT
cdr3_aa: CASSSLALGGLAFF

clone_size: NA
v_call: TRBV12-3/TRBV12-4
d_call: NA
j_call: TRBJ2-7
cdr3_nt: TGTGCCAGCAGTTTCGCTTTCGTAGAGGTCGAGCAGTACTTC
cdr3_aa: CASSFAFVEVEQYF

clone_size: NA
v_call: TRBV27
d_call: NA
j_call: TRBJ1-3
cdr3_nt: TGTGCCAGCAGTTTATCGCCGGATTCAGGCGGGACCATATATTTT
cdr3_aa: CASSLSPDSGGTIYF

clone_size: NA
v_call: TRBV6-5
d_call: NA
j_call: TRBJ2-2
cdr3_nt: TGTGCCAGCAGATCCCATTCTAGCGAGGGCCGTTCCGGGGAGCTGTTTTTT
cdr3_aa: CASRSHSSEGRSGELFF